One and the same sample provided the 9 T cell receptor beta chains below, sequenced in a study of blood T cells in healthy people across ages. Together with a sample-barcoded 5' primer, a J-beta primer mix was included in a second PCR lasting about 7 to 11 cycles. TCRdb re-called the 5' RACE reads through MiXCR, storing one row per CDR3 protein. The sample records about 570,000 distinct CDR3 sequences, 27% being singletons. The material sequenced was blood. These receptors all stem from a woman aged 70-85 years in good health.

The CDR3 coding sequence is TGCAGTGCTAGGCGGGGACTAGCGGGAGACGAGCAGTACTTC. As protein: CSARRGLAGDEQYF. The chain has TRBV20-1 and TRBJ2-7; 14 positions agree with TRBD2. V was pared by 3 bases and J by 5 bases, with 3 bases of the junction left unmatched. The CDR3 totals 14 residues. Germline CDR1 DFQATT, CDR2 SNEGSKA (reference sequence).

The V and J genes are TRBV6-2 or TRBV6-3 and TRBJ1-1; D is possibly TRBD1 (6 bases). This CDR3 has 13 residues. V lost 5 bases and J 8 bases, leaving 15 bases between the germline ends. Per the germline V gene, CDR1 is MNHEY and CDR2 is SVGEGT. The CDR3 DNA reads TGTGCCAGCAGTCCGACAGGCAGGTCGGAAGCTTTCTTT. Protein product: CASSPTGRSEAFF.

The rearrangement links TRBV5-1 to TRBJ2-3; D is perhaps TRBD1 (6 bases). Germline CDR1 SGHRS, CDR2 YFSETQ. V was pared by 1 base and J by 2 bases, with 11 bases between. CDR3 size: 15 residues. Here the CDR3 reads CASSLRPGVTDTQYF. Written as DNA, the CDR3 is TGCGCCAGCAGCTTGAGACCAGGGGTCACAGATACGCAGTATTTT.

The V gene is TRBV20-1, the J gene TRBJ2-1; the D gene could be TRBD1 or TRBD2 (5 bases each). CDR1 DFQATT and CDR2 SNEGSKA come from the germline V gene (reference sequence). The CDR3 loop spans 13 amino acids. V was trimmed by 3 bases and J by 9 bases, leaving 15 bases between them. The CDR3 loop reads CSARGEKSSEQFF. For the CDR3, the DNA is TGCAGTGCTAGGGGGGAGAAATCAAGTGAGCAGTTCTTC.

This clonotype has just a few counts. This chain links TRBV29-1 with TRBJ2-7, with D hard to call. CDR1 is SQVTM, CDR2 ANQGSEA, per germline. There are 13 residues in the CDR3. CDR3 amino acids: CGAGLVSPWEQYF. DNA of the CDR3: TGCGGCGCTGGGTTGGTATCACCGTGGGAGCAGTACTTC.

The table lists this clonotype with a few counts. The chain carries TRBV10-3 and TRBJ1-6; D is perhaps TRBD1 (6 bases). The CDR3 runs to 15 residues. Germline CDR1 ENHRY, CDR2 SYGVKD. V lost 6 bases and J 8 bases, leaving 17 bases between the germline ends. The CDR3 here is CAIRQGHTSDSPLHF. DNA for the CDR3: TGTGCCATCAGACAGGGACACACCTCGGATTCACCCCTCCACTTT.

The rearrangement uses TRBV11-3 and TRBJ1-1; 12 bases align to TRBD1. This CDR3 region has 15 residues. Trimming took 5 bases from V and 4 from J; bases not matched to a gene: 5. Germline V gene sequence: CDR1 SGHNT, CDR2 YENEEA. The CDR3 is CASSHPGQGATEAFF. CDR3 nucleotide sequence: TGTGCCAGCAGCCATCCGGGACAGGGGGCCACTGAAGCTTTCTTT.

This clonotype was seen a handful of times. The chain combines TRBV2 with TRBJ2-5, with a possible D match to TRBD2 (5 bases). With 9 bases removed from V and 4 bases from J, the gap between germline ends came to 18 bases. Germline CDR1 is SNHLY and CDR2 is FYNNEI. The CDR3 length is 14 residues. CDR3 DNA: TGTGCCAGTGGACGGGTTCAAGGGAGAGAGACCCAGTACTTC. It codes for CASGRVQGRETQYF. Together with reference TRBV2 and TRBJ2-5, the CDR3 gives the full variable domain: EPEVTQTPSHQVTQMGQEVILRCVPISNHLYFYWYRQILGQKVEFLVSFYNNEISEKSEIFDDQFSVERPDGSNFTLKIRSTKLEDSAMYFCASGRVQGRETQYFGPGTRLLVL.

This clonotype has more than one count but fewer than ten. The genes are TRBV5-1 and TRBJ2-3, with D perhaps TRBD2 (6 bases). Between the trimmed V and J ends, which lost 3 bases and 2 bases, there was a span of 13 bases. The CDR3 runs to 15 residues. Germline loops: CDR1 SGHRS, CDR2 YFSETQ. Here the CDR3 reads CASSYAGLFTDTQYF. As DNA, the CDR3 is TGCGCCAGCAGCTACGCGGGACTCTTCACAGATACGCAGTATTTT. Full variable domain (missing parts from reference TRBV5-1 and TRBJ2-3): KAGVTQTPRYLIKTRGQQVTLSCSPISGHRSVSWYQQTPGQGLQFLFEYFSETQRNKGNFPGRFSGRQFSNSRSEMNVSTLELGDSALYLCASSYAGLFTDTQYFGPGTRLTVL.